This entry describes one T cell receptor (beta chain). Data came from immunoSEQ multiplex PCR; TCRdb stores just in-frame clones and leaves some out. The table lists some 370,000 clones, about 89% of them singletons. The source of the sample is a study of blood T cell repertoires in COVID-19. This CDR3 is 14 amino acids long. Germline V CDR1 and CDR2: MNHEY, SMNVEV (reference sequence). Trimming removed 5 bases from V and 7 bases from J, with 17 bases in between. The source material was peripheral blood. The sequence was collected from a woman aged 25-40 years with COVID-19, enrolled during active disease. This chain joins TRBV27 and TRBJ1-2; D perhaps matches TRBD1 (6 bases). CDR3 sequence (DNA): TGTGCCAGCAGTCCAGAACAGGGATCTGGTGGCTACACCTTC. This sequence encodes CASSPEQGSGGYTF.